A selection of T cell receptor beta chains follows, all from one sample in a study of early T cells in non-severe SARS-CoV-2 infection. TCRdb recomputed calls from the 5' RACE reads with MiXCR, one row per CDR3 protein. The sample carries about 39,000 distinct CDR3 sequences, 5.5% to 7% recorded once. Source: whole blood, taken at baseline. All receptors come from an adult who was a healthcare worker with PCR-confirmed SARS-CoV-2 infection or an uninfected control (not recorded which). Both conserved end residues are part of each CDR3. The D gene is left open where the match is weak. Size tells how often a clone was seen (once, few, many) or the class of an expanded clone, and some rows leave it out.

size: many
V: TRBV20-1
D: NA
J: TRBJ1-2
DNA: TGCAGTGCTAGAGAGGGGCGAGGCTACACCTTC
CDR3: CSAREGRGYTF

size: few
V: TRBV9
D: TRBD1
J: TRBJ2-7
DNA: TGTGCCAGCAGCGTAGCGGGACAGGGCTACGAGCAGTACTTC
CDR3: CASSVAGQGYEQYF

size: few
V: TRBV12-3/TRBV12-4
D: TRBD2
J: TRBJ2-7
DNA: TGTGCCAGCAGCCCTAGCGGATCGCCCTACGAGCAGTACTTC
CDR3: CASSPSGSPYEQYF

size: many
V: TRBV2
D: NA
J: TRBJ1-2
DNA: TGTGCCAGCAGACTCTCCCCCCGCACCCCCTATGGCTACACCTTC
CDR3: CASRLSPRTPYGYTF

size: many
V: TRBV6-2/TRBV6-3
D: NA
J: TRBJ2-4
DNA: TGTGCCAGCAGTTACGGGACTTCAAACATTCAGTACTTC
CDR3: CASSYGTSNIQYF

size: NA
V: TRBV29-1
D: NA
J: TRBJ1-1
DNA: TGCAGCGTTGAAGACCCAGTAGGGCCGGGAGCTTTCTTT
CDR3: CSVEDPVGPGAFF

size: NA
V: TRBV5-1
D: NA
J: TRBJ2-7
DNA: TGCGCCAGCAGCTCCTACCGGTCGGGCTACGAGCAGTACTTC
CDR3: CASSSYRSGYEQYF

size: NA
V: TRBV27
D: TRBD1
J: TRBJ1-5
DNA: TGTGCCAGCAGTATATCGACTGGGACAGGCGGCCAGCCCCAGCATTTT
CDR3: CASSISTGTGGQPQHF

size: many
V: TRBV10-3
D: NA
J: TRBJ2-5
DNA: TGTGCCATCAAGGACACGTGGAGCCAAGAGACCCAGTACTTC
CDR3: CAIKDTWSQETQYF

size: many
V: TRBV6-2/TRBV6-3
D: TRBD2
J: TRBJ2-3
DNA: TGTGCCAGCAGTTACACAGCCGGCCGGACTAGCGGGAACCCAGATACGCAGTATTTT
CDR3: CASSYTAGRTSGNPDTQYF

size: many
V: TRBV7-2
D: NA
J: TRBJ2-1
DNA: TGTGCCAGCAGCTTAAGCCGGGAGAGCTACAATGAGCAGTTCTTC
CDR3: CASSLSRESYNEQFF

size: many
V: TRBV5-1
D: NA
J: TRBJ1-1
DNA: TGCGCCAGCAGGTTACACCCGAACACTGAAGCTTTCTTT
CDR3: CASRLHPNTEAFF

size: many
V: TRBV7-3
D: NA
J: TRBJ1-3
DNA: TGTGCCAGCAGCTTAAATTGGGGAAACACCATATATTTT
CDR3: CASSLNWGNTIYF

size: few
V: TRBV6-4
D: TRBD1
J: TRBJ2-7
DNA: TGTGCCAGCAGTAAAGAACCGGGACAGGGGTACGAGCAGTACTTC
CDR3: CASSKEPGQGYEQYF

size: few
V: TRBV11-3
D: TRBD2
J: TRBJ2-7
DNA: TGTGCCAGCAGCTTAGGCGGGAGCCACGAGCAGTACTTC
CDR3: CASSLGGSHEQYF

size: many
V: TRBV6-1
D: NA
J: TRBJ2-7
DNA: TGTGCCAGTGGAACTACATACCAGTCCGAGCAGTACTTC
CDR3: CASGTTYQSEQYF

size: many
V: TRBV5-4
D: NA
J: TRBJ2-4
DNA: TGTGCCAGCCGGAGTCGGACGGAGGCAAACATTCAGTACTTC
CDR3: CASRSRTEANIQYF

size: many
V: TRBV29-1
D: NA
J: TRBJ2-1
DNA: TGCAGCGAGCACCGGGACGAGCAGTTCTTC
CDR3: CSEHRDEQFF

size: many
V: TRBV27
D: NA
J: TRBJ2-7
DNA: TGTGCCAGCAGTACAGGGTTGCGGATGCAGTACTTC
CDR3: CASSTGLRMQYF

size: many
V: TRBV29-1
D: TRBD1
J: TRBJ2-5
DNA: TGCAGCGTAGACACCGGGACAGTGGGAGAGACCCAGTACTTC
CDR3: CSVDTGTVGETQYF

size: few
V: TRBV14
D: NA
J: TRBJ1-1
DNA: TGTGCCAGCAGCCAATTCCTCAGGGGCATGAACACTGAAGCTTTCTTT
CDR3: CASSQFLRGMNTEAFF

size: NA
V: TRBV15
D: NA
J: TRBJ2-3
DNA: TGTGCCACCAGCACCGAAAGGCGGGCAGATACGCAGTATTTT
CDR3: CATSTERRADTQYF

size: many
V: TRBV5-1
D: NA
J: TRBJ2-7
DNA: TGCGCCAGCAGCCCAGGCTGGGGGACGCCTACCTACGAGCAGTACTTC
CDR3: CASSPGWGTPTYEQYF

size: many
V: TRBV20-1
D: NA
J: TRBJ1-2
DNA: TGCGTAGTTCCGGGCCCAGCGGGTGGCTACACCTTC
CDR3: CVVPGPAGGYTF

size: many
V: TRBV27
D: NA
J: TRBJ2-1
DNA: TGTGCCAGCAGTTTATCCGGGACAAATTACAATGAGCAGTTCTTC
CDR3: CASSLSGTNYNEQFF

size: few
V: TRBV13
D: TRBD1
J: TRBJ2-5
DNA: TGTGCCAGCAGCCTACCGGGACAGCTCCGGACCCAGTACTTC
CDR3: CASSLPGQLRTQYF

size: many
V: TRBV5-4
D: TRBD2
J: TRBJ2-7
DNA: TGTGCCAGCCATCGGAAGGCGGGAGTTTCCTACGAGCAGTACTTC
CDR3: CASHRKAGVSYEQYF

size: many
V: TRBV18
D: NA
J: TRBJ2-7
DNA: TGTGCCAGCTCGCTCCATAGGGGGGGAGGCGAGCAGTACTTC
CDR3: CASSLHRGGGEQYF

size: few
V: TRBV6-2/TRBV6-3
D: TRBD1
J: TRBJ2-3
DNA: TGTGCCAGCAGACGACAGGGATTGACCACAGATACGCAGTATTTT
CDR3: CASRRQGLTTDTQYF

size: medium-sized
V: TRBV30
D: NA
J: TRBJ1-5
DNA: TGTGCCTGGAGAGGGGATGGAAATCAGCCCCAGCATTTT
CDR3: CAWRGDGNQPQHF

size: many
V: TRBV12-5
D: NA
J: TRBJ2-5
DNA: TGTGCTAGTAAACCTCCCTGGGGGACCCCAGGAGAGACCCAGTACTTC
CDR3: CASKPPWGTPGETQYF

size: many
V: TRBV7-2
D: TRBD2
J: TRBJ2-1
DNA: TGTGCCAGCAGCTTAGGTGGGGGACTAGCGGGGTTTGAGCAGTTCTTC
CDR3: CASSLGGGLAGFEQFF

size: many
V: TRBV19
D: NA
J: TRBJ2-7
DNA: TGTGCCAGTAGTACCTCAGGAGCCCTTGGGAAAGAGCAGTACTTC
CDR3: CASSTSGALGKEQYF

size: many
V: TRBV4-1
D: NA
J: TRBJ2-1
DNA: TGCGCCAGCAGCCGCGGGGGCGGGGATGAGCAGTTCTTC
CDR3: CASSRGGGDEQFF

size: many
V: TRBV6-4
D: TRBD1
J: TRBJ2-1
DNA: TGTGCCAGCAGTGACGGGACAGGGGGCAATGAGCAGTTCTTC
CDR3: CASSDGTGGNEQFF

size: many
V: TRBV14
D: NA
J: TRBJ2-1
DNA: TGTGCCAGCAGCCAAGCAGGGACGGGGGTCGAGCAGTTCTTC
CDR3: CASSQAGTGVEQFF

size: many
V: TRBV20-1
D: NA
J: TRBJ1-1
DNA: TGCAGTGCTAGGGGACGGTTTATAACTGAAGCTTTCTTT
CDR3: CSARGRFITEAFF

size: many
V: TRBV6-2/TRBV6-3
D: NA
J: TRBJ2-2
DNA: TGTGCCAGCAGTAATATAGGGGAGCTGTTTTTT
CDR3: CASSNIGELFF

size: many
V: TRBV30
D: TRBD1
J: TRBJ2-2
DNA: TGTGCCTGGAGGGCCGGGACAGGCGACGGGGAGCTGTTTTTT
CDR3: CAWRAGTGDGELFF